Each of the 32 T cell receptor beta chains below was sequenced from the same sample in a study of T-cell reconstitution after alpha-beta-depleted transplantation in children. The authors prepared the TCRbeta library with unique molecular identifiers. TCRdb recomputed calls from the PCR reads with MiXCR, one row per CDR3 protein. The table shows approximately 980,000 distinct CDR3 sequences, with around 30% occurring only once. Specimen: PBMCs, mostly from graft donor cells, collected 360 days after TCRalphabeta/CD19-depleted stem cell transplant. Receptor source: a boy under two years old who had a stem cell transplant for SCID, so the T cells may come from the graft donor.

This clonotype showed up just a few times. The chain links TRBV2 to TRBJ1-5; no reliable D call. V shed 6 bases and J shed 1 base, with 10 bases lying between them. Per the germline V gene, CDR1 is SNHLY and CDR2 is FYNNEI. This CDR3 comprises 14 residues. The CDR3 nucleotides read TGTGCCAGCAGCACAAGTGCGAGCAATCAGCCCCAGCATTTT. It yields the protein CASSTSASNQPQHF. Filled out from reference TRBV2 and TRBJ1-5, the complete variable domain reads EPEVTQTPSHQVTQMGQEVILRCVPISNHLYFYWYRQILGQKVEFLVSFYNNEISEKSEIFDDQFSVERPDGSNFTLKIRSTKLEDSAMYFCASSTSASNQPQHFGDGTRLSIL.

This clonotype was seen only a few times. CDR3 sequence reads: CAASGGALTDTQYF. The CDR3, as DNA: TGTGCAGCGAGCGGGGGAGCTCTCACAGATACGCAGTATTTT. The chain couples TRBV11-2 to TRBJ2-3; 8 bases match TRBD2. The CDR3 runs 14 residues. Germline V gene lookup returns CDR1 SGHAT and CDR2 FQNNGV.

V and J are TRBV14 and TRBJ2-3; D might be TRBD2 (5 bases). V lost 0 bases, J lost 0 bases, and 10 bases lay in between. The germline gives CDR1 SGHDN, CDR2 FVKESK. The CDR3 has 16 amino acids. The CDR3: CASSQDKRISTDTQYF. The CDR3 nucleotides are TGTGCCAGCAGCCAAGACAAGCGGATTAGCACAGATACGCAGTATTTT.

The chain joins TRBV19 to TRBJ1-6; the D is unclear. Germline V gives CDR1 LNHDA, CDR2 SQIVND (reference sequence). With 7 bases removed from V and 9 bases from J, the gap between germline ends came to 19 bases. The CDR3 extends over 15 amino acids. The CDR3: CASTTVFSIGSPLHF. The CDR3 region has the DNA TGTGCCAGTACAACGGTTTTTTCAATCGGTTCACCCCTCCACTTT.

On this clonotype: As the CDR3 is not closed by the conserved phenylalanine or tryptophan, this likely results from a read error. The gene calls are TRBV6-1 and TRBJ1-1, with 7 bases identical to TRBD1. This CDR3 is built from 14 residues. Germline CDR1 and CDR2: MNHNS and SASEGT. V shed 7 bases, J shed 3 bases, and the junction held 8 bases outside the gene matches. CDR3 nucleotides: TGTGCCAGCACCCGGGACAGCCGAGACACTGAAGCTTTCTCT. Encoded protein: CASTRDSRDTEAFS.

This chain links TRBV28 with TRBJ1-1, with D possibly TRBD1 on 5 matching bases. From germline, CDR1 is MDHEN and CDR2 SYDVKM. The V end lost 6 bases, the J end lost 0 bases, and 14 bases lay between the germline ends. The CDR3 runs to 15 residues. Here the CDR3 DNA reads TGTGCCAGCAGGCGGAGGGGTGGGATGAACACTGAAGCTTTCTTT. Its translation is CASRRRGGMNTEAFF.

Many counts were recorded for this clonotype. The V and J genes are TRBV4-2 and TRBJ2-7; D tentatively reads TRBD1 or TRBD2 (5 bases each). CDR1 LGHNA and CDR2 YNFKEQ come from the germline V gene. The CDR3 loop spans 15 amino acids. The V gene lost 2 bases and the J gene lost 5 bases, with 16 bases spanning the gap. Written as DNA, the CDR3 is TGTGCCAGCAGCCAAAGGTGGGGACCTTTCGACGAGCAGTACTTC. Amino acid sequence: CASSQRWGPFDEQYF.

This clonotype was detected a few times. The J gene is TRBJ2-7, the V gene TRBV13; the D gene is possibly TRBD2 (5 bases). Germline CDR1 PRHDT, CDR2 FYEKMQ (reference sequence). Between the trimmed V and J ends, which lost 4 bases and 0 bases, there was a span of 13 bases. The CDR3 has 15 residues. CDR3 protein: CASSSGWTPSYEQYF. CDR3 nucleotide sequence: TGTGCCAGCAGCTCAGGATGGACTCCCTCCTACGAGCAGTACTTC. Full variable domain (rest looked up from reference TRBV13 and TRBJ2-7): AAGVIQSPRHLIKEKRETATLKCYPIPRHDTVYWYQQGPGQDPQFLISFYEKMQSDKGSIPDRFSAQQFSDYHSELNMSSLELGDSALYFCASSSGWTPSYEQYFGPGTRLTVT.

The chain has TRBV9 and TRBJ2-3, with D tentatively TRBD2 (6 bases). The germline V gene encodes CDR1 SGDLS and CDR2 YYNGEE. V shed 2 bases and J shed 3 bases, with 16 bases lying between them. CDR3 length equals 16 residues. CDR3 nucleotide sequence: TGTGCCAGCAGCGTTCGTTTCGGGACTTCTACAGATACGCAGTATTTT. Its translation is CASSVRFGTSTDTQYF.

This clonotype has ten or more counts. The chain has TRBV7-9 and TRBJ1-4; D remains unclear. The germline gives CDR1 SEHNR, CDR2 FQNEAQ (reference sequence). The CDR3 is 15 residues long. V shed 0 bases and J shed 4 bases, with 9 bases lying between them. DNA for the CDR3: TGTGCCAGCAGCTTAGCCGGGCCCTATAATGAAAAACTGTTTTTT. This sequence encodes CASSLAGPYNEKLFF. The entire variable domain, with the rest obtained from reference TRBV7-9 and TRBJ1-4, is as follows: DTGVSQNPRHKITKRGQNVTFRCDPISEHNRLYWYRQTLGQGPEFLTYFQNEAQLEKSRLLSDRFSAERPKGSFSTLEIQRTEQGDSAMYLCASSLAGPYNEKLFFGSGTQLSVL.

The genes are TRBV20-1 and TRBJ2-2, with D perhaps TRBD1 or TRBD2 (5 bases each). Trimming left V 5 bases short and J 2 bases short, with 9 bases between. Per the germline V gene, CDR1 is DFQATT and CDR2 is SNEGSKA (reference sequence). This CDR3 region has 13 residues. The CDR3 bases are TGCAGTGCTCACGGGACCAACACCGGGGAGCTGTTTTTT. Residues: CSAHGTNTGELFF.

The V and J genes are TRBV4-1 and TRBJ2-7, with a weak D call TRBD2 (6 bases). The germline CDR1 and CDR2 sequences are MGHRA and YSYEKL. CDR3 length: 15 residues. With 1 base removed from V and 0 bases from J, the gap between germline ends came to 10 bases. This CDR3 reads CASSQVTSNSYEQYF. The CDR3 DNA reads as TGCGCCAGCAGCCAAGTTACTAGCAACTCCTACGAGCAGTACTTC.

This sequence joins TRBV6-5 and TRBJ1-2; no reliable D call. V shed 7 bases and J shed 4 bases, with 10 bases lying between them. CDR3 length: 12 amino acids. From germline, CDR1 is MNHEY and CDR2 SVGAGI. CDR3 nucleotides: TGTGCCAGCATGGGTTCAGTCTATGGCTACACCTTC. Residues: CASMGSVYGYTF.

The chain employs TRBV12-3 or TRBV12-4 and TRBJ1-3, with D possibly matching TRBD1 (5 bases). CDR3 length: 15 amino acids. V shed 5 bases and J shed 0 bases, with 11 bases lying between them. CDR3 sequence (DNA): TGTGCCAGCAGTCCGGGACGACGCTCTGGAAACACCATATATTTT. Its protein product is CASSPGRRSGNTIYF.

CDR3 nucleotides: TGTGCCACCAGCACCCGACTAGCGGGAGCACTAGGGACCGGGGAGCTGTTTTTT. This encodes CATSTRLAGALGTGELFF. J is TRBJ2-2 and V is TRBV15; 12 positions agree with TRBD2. CDR3 size: 18 residues. V was clipped by 4 bases and J by 5 bases; unmatched bases: 11. Germline V gene lookup returns CDR1 LNHNV and CDR2 YYDKDF (reference sequence).

This clonotype came up many times. The chain combines TRBV9 with TRBJ1-1; 7 nucleotides align to TRBD1. Trimming cost V 4 bases and J 7 bases; bases outside gene matches: 10. The germline gives CDR1 SGDLS, CDR2 YYNGEE. The CDR3 totals 14 residues. This CDR3 is CASSPRQGAGEAFF. CDR3 nucleotide sequence: TGTGCCAGCAGCCCGCGACAGGGTGCGGGTGAAGCTTTCTTT.

This clonotype was observed a few times. The J gene is TRBJ2-3, the V gene TRBV20-1; 14 bases are a match to TRBD2. This CDR3 comprises 16 residues. Germline values: CDR1 DFQATT, CDR2 SNEGSKA (reference sequence). The ends lost 5 bases at V and 4 bases at J; junction bases unmatched: 8. The CDR3 here is CSASRTSGGWPDTQYF. The CDR3 DNA reads as TGCAGTGCTTCCCGGACTAGCGGGGGGTGGCCAGATACGCAGTATTTT.

The rearrangement joins TRBV18 to TRBJ1-1, with D perhaps TRBD1 (5 bases). Trimming took off 1 base at V and 3 bases at J, with 18 bases between the two ends. Germline V gene lookup returns CDR1 KGHSH and CDR2 LQKENI. This CDR3 region has 17 residues. The CDR3 DNA sequence: TGTGCCAGCTCACCACTGCCAAGGGGTATTCTTCACACTGAAGCTTTCTTT. Translating gives CASSPLPRGILHTEAFF.

The V and J genes are TRBV5-6 and TRBJ2-7; D is ambiguous. In germline, CDR1 is SGHDT, CDR2 YYEEEE. The CDR3 runs 15 residues. Trimming pared 5 bases from V and 0 bases from J, leaving 15 bases between. The CDR3 DNA is TGTGCCAGCAGGGTATGGTGGAGTAACTCCTACGAGCAGTACTTC. The encoded protein is CASRVWWSNSYEQYF.

In this sample, this clonotype turned up a few times. The chain couples TRBV7-2 to TRBJ2-7, with D perhaps TRBD2 (6 bases). Germline V lookup: CDR1 SGHTA, CDR2 FQGNSA. The CDR3 is made up of 17 amino acids. V was clipped by 1 base and J by 3 bases, with 19 bases between them. CDR3 sequence reads: CASSLVLIRDSYYEQYF. The CDR3 DNA follows: TGTGCCAGCAGCTTAGTTTTGATTAGGGACTCGTACTACGAGCAGTACTTC.

This clonotype was observed at least ten times. The CDR3 loop is CASSTGRNRTYNEQFF. In DNA form, the CDR3 reads TGTGCCAGCAGTACCGGACGGAACAGAACCTACAATGAGCAGTTCTTC. The V gene is TRBV28, the J gene TRBJ2-1, with unresolved D. The V gene's germline CDR1 is MDHEN and CDR2 SYDVKM. This CDR3 has 16 residues. Trimming stripped 5 bases from V and 2 bases from J, with 16 bases between.

This clonotype was recorded a few times. V gene TRBV27 combines with J gene TRBJ2-2; TRBD1 matches at 7 bases. Germline trimming cut 7 bases from V and 1 base from J; bases unmatched to any gene: 3. Germline loops: CDR1 MNHEY, CDR2 SMNVEV (reference sequence). CDR3 size: 14 residues. The CDR3 coding sequence is TGTGCCAGCACCGGGGACAGGAACACCGGGGAGCTGTTTTTT. Its protein is CASTGDRNTGELFF.

This clonotype was seen only a few times. The chain recombines TRBV12-3 or TRBV12-4 with TRBJ2-7; weak D call: TRBD1 (6 bases). The CDR3 length is 14 residues. The V and J ends lost 4 bases and 1 base respectively, with 11 bases between them. The CDR3, as DNA: TGTGCCAGCAGTTATGGGGGCCTATCCTACGAGCAGTACTTC. Translated, it gives CASSYGGLSYEQYF.

This clonotype occurred a few times. The chain joins TRBV20-1 to TRBJ2-5; 10 nucleotides agree with TRBD1. Per the germline V gene, CDR1 is DFQATT and CDR2 is SNEGSKA (reference sequence). Germline trimming cut 5 bases from V and 4 bases from J; bases unmatched to any gene: 1. The CDR3 is 12 residues long. CDR3: CSAGDRGETQYF. In nucleotides, the CDR3 is TGCAGTGCTGGGGACAGGGGAGAGACCCAGTACTTC.

This chain uses TRBV6-1 with TRBJ2-1; D gene unclear. The CDR3 sequence is 15 residues long. Trimming shortened V by 5 bases and J by 6 bases, and 17 bases separated the two germline ends. Germline V gene sequence: CDR1 MNHNS, CDR2 SASEGT. CDR3 nucleotide sequence: TGTGCCAGCAGTCCCCGTAAGGGTTCCAGCAATGAGCAGTTCTTC. Protein: CASSPRKGSSNEQFF.

This clonotype was recorded a few times. This chain connects TRBV28 to TRBJ1-2; TRBD1 matches 10 bases. The CDR3 has 13 residues. The V segment lost 4 bases and the J segment 7 bases; nucleotides outside the gene matches: 3. Germline-derived CDR1 and CDR2 are MDHEN and SYDVKM. Written as DNA, the CDR3 is TGTGCCAGCAGTTGGACAGGGGGAGGTGGCTACACCTTC. Encoded protein: CASSWTGGGGYTF.

This clonotype was counted a few times. V is TRBV9 and J is TRBJ1-1; 8 bases match TRBD1. The CDR3 loop spans 15 amino acids. Germline V gene lookup returns CDR1 SGDLS and CDR2 YYNGEE. J gave up 1 base and V 2 bases, and 4 bases lay outside the gene matches. The CDR3, as DNA: TGTGCCAGCAGCGTTCGGACAGGGACGAACACTGAAGCTTTCTTT. The encoded protein is CASSVRTGTNTEAFF.

The CDR3 sequence is CATAGTDSYEQYF. Here the CDR3 DNA reads TGTGCCACGGCCGGGACGGACTCCTACGAGCAGTACTTC. V and J are TRBV10-3 and TRBJ2-7; perhaps D is TRBD1 or TRBD2 (5 bases each). This CDR3 spans 13 amino acids. Between the trimmed V and J ends, which lost 10 bases and 0 bases, there was a span of 13 bases. CDR1 is ENHRY and CDR2 is SYGVKD in the germline V gene.

This clonotype was detected many times. The chain combines TRBV20-1 with TRBJ2-2; tentative D call: TRBD2 (6 bases). The CDR3 totals 15 residues. CDR1 DFQATT and CDR2 SNEGSKA come from the germline V gene (reference sequence). V lost 5 bases and J 3 bases, leaving 16 bases between the germline ends. The CDR3 loop is CSAGGDSLYTGELFF. CDR3 coding DNA: TGCAGTGCTGGAGGGGACTCCCTTTACACCGGGGAGCTGTTTTTT.

This chain joins TRBV3-1 and TRBJ2-1; 7 positions match TRBD2. CDR1 and CDR2 from the germline V gene are LGHDT and YNNKEL (reference sequence). With V trimmed by 3 bases and J by 5 bases, 4 bases remained unmatched. This CDR3 is 14 amino acids long. The CDR3 is CASSHLAGDNEQFF. CDR3 nucleotides: TGTGCCAGCAGCCACCTTGCGGGGGACAATGAGCAGTTCTTC.

This clonotype was counted only a few times. V and J are TRBV4-3 and TRBJ2-1, with TRBD2 matching 13 bases. V was clipped by 3 bases and J by 5 bases; unmatched bases: 10. This CDR3 has 18 residues. The germline V gene has CDR1 LGHNA and CDR2 YSLEER. For the CDR3, the DNA is TGCGCCAGCAGCCATCCCAGGGGAGGGACTAGCGGGAACAATGAGCAGTTCTTC. It is translated as CASSHPRGGTSGNNEQFF.

J is TRBJ1-2 and V is TRBV19; D is unresolved. CDR1 is LNHDA, CDR2 SQIVND, per germline (reference sequence). The CDR3 runs 15 residues. With 4 bases removed from V and 3 bases from J, the gap between germline ends came to 15 bases. DNA for the CDR3: TGTGCCAGTAGTAACCCCTTTGACACCTACTATGGCTACACCTTC. Translation: CASSNPFDTYYGYTF.